This TCR beta chain was identified in a study of early T cells in non-severe SARS-CoV-2 infection listed by TCRdb under 2021. About the full investigation: Bulk RNA from unsorted whole blood was used for TCR sequencing, so alpha and beta chains could not be paired.

As regards this clonotype: The antigen this receptor binds is unknown. The record has no base qualities; no much larger clone is one base away.

A case-control design nested within a healthcare worker cohort in London, UK, was used, with weekly nasopharyngeal swab PCR tests and blood sampling performed. Healthcare workers were recruited during the week of the UK lockdown, between 23 and 31 March 2020, and followed weekly for up to roughly 16 weeks. Libraries came from 5' RACE. The sequencer listed for this sample is NextSeq 500. In the TCR library protocol, unique molecular identifiers were attached to individual cDNA molecules to correct for PCR bias and sequencing error. TCR alpha and beta chains were both sequenced, and the abundances of alpha and beta sequences in each sample were closely correlated with each other. The study's processing was this. Decombinator V4 was used to annotate TCR sequences for V gene, J gene and CDR3. TCRs were defined as expanded if a significant change between any two time points was detected under a Poisson model with p below 0.0001. TCR abundances were normalised to the total number of TCRs sequenced per sample and expressed as counts per million. VDJdb, accessed 1 November 2021, was searched for CMV, EBV and SARS-CoV-2 annotated TCRs, excluding TCRs annotated for multiple antigens. The public reads were reprocessed in TCRdb via fastp at Q25 and MiXCR, keeping in-frame beta chains. Each record represents a unique CDR3 protein, reported with the most common genes and DNA among its rows. These V and J calls are TCRdb output, not the study's own analysis. This sample gives fewer than 95,000 distinct CDR3 sequences in total; around 16% of them show up just once. In total, the top ten clones hold about 5% of the sample.

Broader findings and caveats from the paper: Matching against VDJdb was skewed toward anti-spike CD8 responses, likely underestimated virus-specific expansions, and missed private and CD4 specificities.

The material was whole blood, obtained at baseline. The clonotype comes from an adult who was a healthcare worker with PCR-confirmed SARS-CoV-2 infection or an uninfected control (not recorded which).

At the DNA level, the sequence is TGTGCCAGCAGCCTCGAGACTGTCTCCTACAATGAGCAGTTCTTC. Translated, this gives CASSLETVSYNEQFF. Recombination connected TRBV7-8 to TRBJ2-1, with the D gene not confidently named. CDR1 and CDR2 (SGHVS, FQNEAQ) derive from the germline V gene. The CDR3 runs 15 amino acids, cysteine and phenylalanine included. Only the CDR3 DNA is retained, 45 bases long and in frame from the first base. V and J are truncated by 5 bases and 0 bases respectively, leaving an intervening sequence of 11 bases.